Below, 15 T cell receptor beta chains from the same sample are listed, as sequenced in a study of blood T cell repertoires in COVID-19. Libraries were prepared by immunoSEQ multiplex PCR; TCRdb keeps only in-frame clonotypes and omits some of them. The sample shows under 40,000 clones, 90% to 95% of them seen only once. The sample consisted of peripheral blood. The receptors come from a man in his 60s with active or convalescent COVID-19.

The chain couples TRBV6-1 to TRBJ1-2, with no clear D. CDR1 and CDR2 from the germline V gene are MNHNS and SASEGT. V was shortened by 3 bases and J by 3 bases, with 14 bases between the two germline ends. This CDR3 region has 15 residues. The CDR3 bases are TGTGCCAGCAGTGAGGCTCCTACCGCGGACTATGGCTACACCTTC. It yields the protein CASSEAPTADYGYTF.

CDR3 protein: CASSQGGINYGYTF. The CDR3 DNA is TGTGCCAGCAGCCAAGGAGGAATTAACTATGGCTACACCTTC. The chain combines TRBV13 with TRBJ1-2; D unclear. Germline-derived CDR1 and CDR2 are PRHDT and FYEKMQ (reference sequence). CDR3 length equals 14 residues. Trimming removed 5 bases at V and 1 base at J, with 11 bases between.

This clone has only one observation. The gene calls are TRBV28 and TRBJ1-2, with D unclear. CDR1 and CDR2 from the germline V gene are MDHEN and SYDVKM. The V end lost 1 base, the J end lost 2 bases, and 5 bases lay between the germline ends. The CDR3 loop spans 13 amino acids. CDR3 DNA sequence: TGTGCCAGCAGTTTATCGGTGAACTATGGCTACACCTTC. Translation gives CASSLSVNYGYTF.

The V and J genes are TRBV30 and TRBJ2-3, with TRBD2 matching 8 bases. Germline V gene lookup returns CDR1 GTSNPN and CDR2 SVGIG (reference sequence). This CDR3 is built from 15 residues. Trimming at V came to 2 bases and at J to 3 bases, leaving 7 bases not matched to a gene. The CDR3, as DNA: TGTGCCTGGAGTCTGGGGACTAGGATAACAGATACGCAGTATTTT. Translating gives CAWSLGTRITDTQYF.

The rearrangement links TRBV7-2 to TRBJ2-7; a weak D match, TRBD2 (6 bases). Germline V gives CDR1 SGHTA, CDR2 FQGNSA. The CDR3 totals 15 residues. V lost 4 bases, J lost 2 bases, and 15 bases lay in between. CDR3 residues: CASSSKGDWPYEQYF. The CDR3 DNA is TGTGCCAGCAGCTCTAAAGGGGACTGGCCCTACGAGCAGTACTTC.

The gene calls are TRBV30 and TRBJ2-7; weak D call: TRBD1 (5 bases). CDR1 and CDR2 from the germline V gene are GTSNPN and SVGIG (reference sequence). The CDR3 loop spans 14 amino acids. V was cut by 4 bases and J by 0 bases, with 13 bases left in between. CDR3 amino acids: CAWTHRSISYEQYF. The CDR3 coding sequence is TGTGCCTGGACCCACAGGAGTATCTCCTACGAGCAGTACTTC.

The genes are TRBV18 and TRBJ1-1; 7 nucleotides match TRBD1. The J segment lost 4 bases and the V segment lost 5 bases, leaving 4 bases of the junction unmatched. The CDR3 runs to 13 residues. In germline, CDR1 is KGHSH, CDR2 LQKENI. CDR3 in DNA: TGTGCCAGCTCAGAACAGGGGTCCACTGAAGCTTTCTTT. Encoded protein: CASSEQGSTEAFF.

The J gene is TRBJ1-5, the V gene TRBV20-1; TRBD1 matches at 8 bases. This CDR3 region has 14 residues. CDR1 is DFQATT, CDR2 SNEGSKA, per germline (reference sequence). The trim removed 3 bases at V and 1 base at J, leaving 2 bases unmatched. Here the CDR3 DNA reads TGCAGTGCTAGTCGGACAGGGAGCAATCAGCCCCAGCATTTT. This sequence encodes CSASRTGSNQPQHF.

The chain links TRBV7-9 to TRBJ1-6; 10 bases line up with TRBD1. The CDR3 runs to 17 residues. CDR1 and CDR2 from the germline V gene are SEHNR and FQNEAQ (reference sequence). Trimming at V came to 1 base and at J to 8 bases, leaving 8 bases not matched to a gene. In DNA form, the CDR3 reads TGTGCCAGCAGCTTAGGTGGTATCGGGACAGGGGATTCACCCCTCCACTTT. This sequence encodes CASSLGGIGTGDSPLHF. Supplemented by reference TRBV7-9 and TRBJ1-6, the full variable domain reads DTGVSQNPRHKITKRGQNVTFRCDPISEHNRLYWYRQTLGQGPEFLTYFQNEAQLEKSRLLSDRFSAERPKGSFSTLEIQRTEQGDSAMYLCASSLGGIGTGDSPLHFGNGTRLTVT.

The genes are TRBV10-3 and TRBJ1-5; tentative D call: TRBD1 (6 bases). Germline loops: CDR1 ENHRY, CDR2 SYGVKD. The CDR3 length is 18 residues. The V end lost 0 bases, the J end lost 3 bases, and 18 bases lay between the germline ends. The CDR3 sequence is CAISESRGGEGTNQPQHF. The CDR3 DNA sequence: TGTGCCATCAGTGAGTCACGAGGGGGTGAGGGAACCAATCAGCCCCAGCATTTT.

The chain combines TRBV7-3 with TRBJ2-1; 7 positions match TRBD1. The CDR3 extends over 15 amino acids. The V gene's germline CDR1 is SGHTA and CDR2 FQGTGA. V lost 2 bases to trimming and J lost 2 bases; unmatched junction nucleotides: 3. The CDR3 is CASSLPDRPYNEQFF. CDR3 sequence (DNA): TGTGCCAGCAGCTTACCGGACAGGCCCTACAATGAGCAGTTCTTC.

This chain connects TRBV18 to TRBJ1-2; 10 nucleotides align to TRBD1. Germline lookup yields CDR1 KGHSH and CDR2 LQKENI. J gave up 7 bases and V 3 bases, and 11 bases lay outside the gene matches. The CDR3 has 16 residues. DNA of the CDR3: TGTGCCAGCTCACCGGACAATCCCCGGGACAGGGGTGGCTACACCTTC. It translates to CASSPDNPRDRGGYTF. The full variable domain, in which reference TRBV18 and TRBJ1-2 provide the parts outside the CDR3, is NAGVMQNPRHLVRRRGQEARLRCSPMKGHSHVYWYRQLPEEGLKFMVYLQKENIIDESGMPKERFSAEFPKEGPSILRIQQVVRGDSAAYFCASSPDNPRDRGGYTFGSGTRLTVV.

The chain recombines TRBV5-6 with TRBJ1-2; a possible D gene is TRBD1 (6 bases). V gave up 6 bases and J gave up 1 base, with 16 bases separating them. Germline-derived CDR1 and CDR2 are SGHDT and YYEEEE. The CDR3 is 15 residues long. CDR3 nucleotide sequence: TGTGCCAGCACCCTCATCGGACAGAATAACTATGGCTACACCTTC. This encodes CASTLIGQNNYGYTF.

This clone was detected only once. This chain uses TRBV5-6 with TRBJ2-5; D is ambiguous. The length of the CDR3 is 12 residues. V was cut by 0 bases and J by 7 bases, with 7 bases left in between. Per germline, CDR1 SGHDT and CDR2 YYEEEE. CDR3 sequence reads: CASSLARWTQYF. The CDR3 DNA reads as TGTGCCAGCAGCTTGGCCCGGTGGACCCAGTACTTC.

This clone was counted a few times. The V and J genes are TRBV10-3 and TRBJ1-5, with TRBD1 as a possible D gene (5 bases). The CDR3 is 13 residues long. V was trimmed by 9 bases and J by 3 bases, leaving 12 bases between them. Germline V gene sequence: CDR1 ENHRY, CDR2 SYGVKD. This CDR3 is CAITRDFNQPQHF. CDR3 bases: TGTGCCATTACCCGGGACTTCAATCAGCCCCAGCATTTT.